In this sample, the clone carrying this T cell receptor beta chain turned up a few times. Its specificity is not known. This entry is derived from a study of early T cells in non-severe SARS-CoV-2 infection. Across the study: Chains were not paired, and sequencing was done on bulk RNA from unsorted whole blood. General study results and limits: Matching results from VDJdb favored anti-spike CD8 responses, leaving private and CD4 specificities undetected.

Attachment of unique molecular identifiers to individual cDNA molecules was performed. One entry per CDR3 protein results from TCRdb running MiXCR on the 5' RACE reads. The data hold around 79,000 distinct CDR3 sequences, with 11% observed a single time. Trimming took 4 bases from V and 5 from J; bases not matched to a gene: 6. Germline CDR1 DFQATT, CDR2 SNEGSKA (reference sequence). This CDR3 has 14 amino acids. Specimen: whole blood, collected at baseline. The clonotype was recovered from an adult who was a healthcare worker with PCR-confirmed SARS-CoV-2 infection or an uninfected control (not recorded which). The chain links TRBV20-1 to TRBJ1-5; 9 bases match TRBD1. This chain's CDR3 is CSANSGQGYQPQHF. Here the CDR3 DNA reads TGCAGTGCTAATAGTGGACAGGGGTATCAGCCCCAGCATTTT.